The present T cell receptor beta chain was sequenced within a study of T cells after yellow fever vaccination. TCRdb re-called the 5' RACE reads through MiXCR, storing one row per CDR3 protein. The sample carries about 630,000 distinct CDR3 sequences, about 12% recorded once. V gave up 3 bases and J gave up 1 base, with 18 bases separating them. The germline CDR1 and CDR2 sequences are LNHNV and YYDKDF (reference sequence). The CDR3 is 17 amino acids. The chain combines TRBV15 with TRBJ2-5, with D maybe TRBD1 (6 bases). This receptor was obtained from a man aged 30-40 years who received the YFV17D yellow fever vaccine. The input for sequencing was PBMCs, taken on the day of the yellow fever booster vaccination. The CDR3 loop reads CATSRPSTVQGQETQYF. The CDR3 DNA sequence: TGTGCCACCAGCAGGCCAAGTACTGTACAGGGCCAAGAGACCCAGTACTTC.